Described below is a single T cell receptor (beta chain) sequence and its context. Germline assignment: CDR1 SGHNT and CDR2 YYREEE (reference sequence). Trimming at V came to 1 base and at J to 1 base, leaving 6 bases not matched to a gene. This CDR3 has 16 amino acids. Original analysis: Estimates of nucleated cell counts were drawn from the amplification of reference gene primers. Profiling relied on immunoSEQ multiplex PCR, and the TCRdb table lists in-frame clones only, not all of them. That table is the source of V, J and clone size, and D and trimming were worked out from the DNA. This sample has just over 650,000 clones, with just under 90% found just once. This sample stems from a study of blood T cell repertoires in COVID-19. Background on the study: PBMCs, B-cell-depleted T cells, or T cells were the source of the cDNA or gDNA that made up the material.

Material for sequencing was peripheral blood. J is TRBJ2-3 and V is TRBV5-4; 7 positions agree with TRBD1. The TCR comes from a woman younger than 30 with acute or convalescent COVID-19. CDR3 DNA sequence: TGTGCCAGCAGCTTGAAAGGGGGCCGGGGCACAGATACGCAGTATTTT. Translating it yields CASSLKGGRGTDTQYF.